The clone carrying this TCR beta chain was observed at least ten times. Its antigen is still unknown. The repertoire was sequenced with immunoSEQ multiplex PCR; TCRdb's copy has only in-frame clones and lacks some. The data list 45,000 to 55,000 clones, none observed once; about 2.2% falls to the top ten. With V trimmed by 3 bases and J by 4 bases, 8 bases remained unmatched. CDR1 and CDR2 from the germline V gene are MDHEN and SYDVKM. The CDR3 length is 16 residues. The data stem from a study of T cells after posttransplantation cyclophosphamide. Whole-study results and caveats: Recipient CMV seropositivity and CMV reactivation strongly tracked TRB clonality. Later blood repertoires were often dominated by clones from the donor CD8+ memory compartment.

This receptor was obtained from a man aged 35 to 55 in good health, CMV-negative, and a related stem cell transplant donor. Source material: PBMCs. The rearrangement uses TRBV28 and TRBJ2-7, with 11 bases that match TRBD2. This CDR3 reads CASSLGRLAGRYEQYF. As DNA, the CDR3 is TGTGCCAGCAGTTTGGGTCGACTAGCGGGAAGATACGAGCAGTACTTC. The full variable domain, with the rest looked up from reference TRBV28 and TRBJ2-7, is DVKVTQSSRYLVKRTGEKVFLECVQDMDHENMFWYRQDPGLGLRLIYFSYDVKMKEKGDIPEGYSVSREKKERFSLILESASTNQTSMYLCASSLGRLAGRYEQYFGPGTRLTVT.